This T cell receptor beta chain appears in the sequencing data of a study of T cells after posttransplantation cyclophosphamide. A marrow graft followed busulfan-fludarabine conditioning, with cyclophosphamide on days +3 and +4. The CDR3 length is 14 residues. Germline values: CDR1 LGHNA, CDR2 YSLEER. V gave up 1 base and J gave up 13 bases, with 14 bases separating them. Method: immunoSEQ multiplex PCR; TCRdb's copy keeps in-frame clones and lacks some. This sample has 3,200 or so clones, with 75% to 90% found just once. The material was PBMCs, obtained after allogeneic stem cell transplant with posttransplant cyclophosphamide. V usage is TRBV4-3 and J usage is TRBJ1-6; no firm D call. The TCR was taken from a female patient aged 45-60 years who received an allogeneic stem cell transplant from an unrelated donor, was CMV-positive, and had acute and chronic GVHD. Some T cells may be supplied by the graft donor. The chain's CDR3 is CASSQGYPGFPLHF. CDR3 nucleotide sequence: TGCGCCAGCAGCCAAGGGTATCCCGGGTTCCCCCTCCACTTT.